This T cell receptor (beta chain) was identified in a study of T cell changes during pregnancy in multiple sclerosis. Data came from immunoSEQ multiplex PCR; TCRdb stores just in-frame clones and leaves some out. This sample has 45,000 to 75,000 clones, with about 91% found just once. Trimming took off 10 bases at V and 1 base at J, with 10 bases between the two ends. The germline V gene encodes CDR1 SGHVS and CDR2 FQNEAQ. This CDR3 region has 12 residues. The input for sequencing was peripheral blood, taken in the first trimester of pregnancy. This receptor was obtained from a female donor with multiple sclerosis, enrolled in a pregnancy study. The chain employs TRBV7-8 and TRBJ1-1; D unresolved. In DNA, the CDR3 is TGTGCCACTCAATACAGGAACACTGAAGCTTTCTTT. Translated: CATQYRNTEAFF.